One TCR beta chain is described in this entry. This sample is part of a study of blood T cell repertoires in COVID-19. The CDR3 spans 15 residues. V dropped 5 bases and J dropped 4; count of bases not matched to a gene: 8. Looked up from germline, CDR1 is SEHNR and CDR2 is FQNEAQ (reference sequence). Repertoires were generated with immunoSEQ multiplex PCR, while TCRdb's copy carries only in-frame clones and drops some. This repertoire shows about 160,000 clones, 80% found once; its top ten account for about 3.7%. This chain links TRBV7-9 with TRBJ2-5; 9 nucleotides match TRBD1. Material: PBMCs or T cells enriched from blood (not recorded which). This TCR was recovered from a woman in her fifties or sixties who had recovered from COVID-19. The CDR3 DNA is TGTGCCAGCAGCCCGGGACAGGGAAGGGGAGAGACCCAGTACTTC. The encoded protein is CASSPGQGRGETQYF.